The TCR beta chain described here comes from a study of T and B cells in COVID-19 patients. Trimming took 1 base from V and 0 from J, leaving 10 bases between them. Per the germline V gene, CDR1 is SGHTA and CDR2 is FQGNSA. The CDR3 sequence is 16 residues long. To note about this clonotype: Its specificity is unknown.

Study observations and caveats: Of about 2,400 TCR clusters found only in the recovered cohort, fewer than 35 had low generation probability.

TRB was amplified from about 260-540 ng of blood genomic DNA. TRB rearrangements were amplified by multiplex PCR with BIOMED2 TRB-A/B primers. In TCRdb, the multiplex PCR reads were re-called with MiXCR into one record per CDR3 protein. The sample lists 7,000 to 9,500 distinct CDR3 sequences; roughly 26% were seen once. This TCR derives from a human donor who had recovered from COVID-19. The chain carries TRBV7-2 and TRBJ2-1, with D uncertain. Material for sequencing was blood. For the CDR3, the DNA is TGTGCCAGCAGCTTAGTGCCGGAAAGCTCCTACAATGAGCAGTTCTTC. Protein: CASSLVPESSYNEQFF.